Listed below are T cell receptor beta chains from one sample, sequenced in a study of blood T cells in healthy people across ages. One entry per CDR3 protein results from TCRdb running MiXCR on the 5' RACE reads. The sample contains approximately 360,000 distinct CDR3 sequences, approximately 47% of which appear only once. The source material was blood. These receptors originate from a man aged 55 to 70 in good health. The CDR3 runs from the conserved cysteine through the conserved F or W. A D gene is named only where the DNA matches it firmly. Clone size is stated in some rows and not others, as once, few, many or a class when expanded.

clone size,J gene,V gene,D gene,CDR3 DNA,CDR3 protein
many,TRBJ2-7,TRBV7-2,TRBD2,TGTGCCAGCAGCTTGACTAGCGGGGGGTACGTCTCCTACGAGCAGTACTTC,CASSLTSGGYVSYEQYF
-,TRBJ2-1,TRBV19,-,TGTGCCAGTAGTATAGGCCTAAACAACAATGAGCAGTTCTTC,CASSIGLNNNEQFF
-,TRBJ2-3,TRBV6-4,TRBD2,TGTGCCAGCAGTGGTGAGCGGGGATCAGATACGCAGTATTTT,CASSGERGSDTQYF
once,TRBJ1-2,TRBV20-1,TRBD1,TGCAGTGCTAGGACAGGGAATATCGGCTACACCTTC,CSARTGNIGYTF
-,TRBJ2-3,TRBV21-1,-,TGTGCCAGCAGCTCCCGTCCCACAGATACGCAGTATTTT,CASSSRPTDTQYF
-,TRBJ1-2,TRBV6-5,-,TGTGCCAGCAGATTGGACAGAGGATATGGCTACACCTTC,CASRLDRGYGYTF
-,TRBJ2-1,TRBV7-2,-,TGTGCCAGCACCCCAAGGGCGGTTGCCTACAATGAGCAGTTCTTC,CASTPRAVAYNEQFF
-,TRBJ2-7,TRBV3-1,-,TGTGCCAGCAGCCAAGATTCAGGACCCCTACTCGAGCAGTACTTC,CASSQDSGPLLEQYF
-,TRBJ2-1,TRBV20-1,-,TGCAGTGCTAGAGCGCCTTACAACAATGAGCAGTTCTTC,CSARAPYNNEQFF
-,TRBJ2-7,TRBV5-1,TRBD1,TGCGCCAGCAGCTTAGGAGACAGGGGCTACGAGCGGTACTTC,CASSLGDRGYERYF
-,TRBJ2-6,TRBV4-2,-,TGTGCCAGCAGCCAAAAACAGGCTGGGGCCAACGTCCTGACTTTC,CASSQKQAGANVLTF
-,TRBJ2-2,TRBV24-1,-,TGTGCCACCAGTGATTCAGCGAGACAGTCCGGGGAGCTGTTTTTT,CATSDSARQSGELFF
-,TRBJ2-7,TRBV7-3,-,TGTGCCAGCAGCTCCTCTGGACTCTACAATGAGCAGTACTTC,CASSSSGLYNEQYF
-,TRBJ2-2,TRBV2,-,TGTGCCAGCACCCGCACGGTGGCCGGGGAGCTGTTTTTT,CASTRTVAGELFF
-,TRBJ2-7,TRBV15,TRBD1,TGTGCCACCAGCGCTCCAGACAGGGACCACGAGCAGTACTTC,CATSAPDRDHEQYF
few,TRBJ2-3,TRBV7-3,TRBD1,TGTGCCAGCAGCTCACAGACAGGGGAGACAGATACGCAGTATTTT,CASSSQTGETDTQYF
-,TRBJ2-4,TRBV2,-,TGTGCCAGCAGTGAAGCGGAGGGCAGAAGAGCCAAAAACATTCAGTACTTC,CASSEAEGRRAKNIQYF
-,TRBJ2-3,TRBV7-2,-,TGTGCCAGCAGCCTCCAAAGGGGCCCCACAGATACGCAGTATTTT,CASSLQRGPTDTQYF
-,TRBJ2-7,TRBV4-1,-,TGCGCCAGCAGCCAAGATCTTCGGCTAGGGGACGAGCAGTACTTC,CASSQDLRLGDEQYF
-,TRBJ2-1,TRBV29-1,-,TGCAGCGTGGGCCAGGGCGAGCAGTTCTTC,CSVGQGEQFF
-,TRBJ2-7,TRBV12-5,-,TGTGCTAGTGGAAACCCCCCTCCCTACGAGCAGTACTTC,CASGNPPPYEQYF
-,TRBJ2-3,TRBV7-2,-,TGTGCCAGCAGCTTTTGGGGCACAGATACGCAGTATTTT,CASSFWGTDTQYF
once,TRBJ1-1,TRBV6-2/TRBV6-3,-,TGTGCCAGCAGTTACCAGAGACGAGACACTGAAGCTTTCTTT,CASSYQRRDTEAFF
many,TRBJ2-7,TRBV27,TRBD2,TGTGCCAGCAGCCTCCTAGCGGGAGAGCAGTACTTC,CASSLLAGEQYF
-,TRBJ2-1,TRBV4-2,TRBD1,TGTGCCAGCAGCCAGAGACAGGGGACCGAGCAGTTCTTC,CASSQRQGTEQFF
few,TRBJ2-1,TRBV20-1,-,TGCAGTGCCTCCCTCAATGAGCAGTTCTTC,CSASLNEQFF
-,TRBJ1-1,TRBV11-1,-,TGTGCCAGCAGTTTCCTCGGCAGGATTTCGTCCACTGAAGCTTTCTTT,CASSFLGRISSTEAFF
-,TRBJ2-3,TRBV11-2,-,TGTGCCAGCAGCTTACTCAATAACAGGGTTCGAGATACGCAGTATTTT,CASSLLNNRVRDTQYF
once,TRBJ2-4,TRBV3-1,-,TGTGCCAGCAGCCAAGATTTCCTGGGGATTCAGTACTTC,CASSQDFLGIQYF
few,TRBJ2-5,TRBV6-2/TRBV6-3,-,TGTGCCACCCAACCGGGACGGCCCCAAGAGACCCAGTACTTC,CATQPGRPQETQYF
-,TRBJ2-5,TRBV18,-,TGTGCCAGCTCACCATCTCAGGGGATATTCGGAGAGACCCAGTACTTC,CASSPSQGIFGETQYF
few,TRBJ1-2,TRBV7-9,-,TGTGCCAGCGCCGACAGGACTAACTATGGCTACACCTTC,CASADRTNYGYTF
many,TRBJ2-1,TRBV29-1,-,TGCAGCGCTGGTTCGGGGGAGCAGTTCTTC,CSAGSGEQFF
-,TRBJ1-1,TRBV4-3,-,TGCGCCAGCAGCCAAACTCGCGGGGGAAACACTGAAGCTTTCTTT,CASSQTRGGNTEAFF
-,TRBJ2-4,TRBV18,TRBD2,TGTGCCAGCTCATCCGCCCCACTAGCGGGGTTAACCAGAAACATTCAGTACTTC,CASSSAPLAGLTRNIQYF
-,TRBJ2-1,TRBV12-3/TRBV12-4,-,TGTGCCAGCAGTTTCCAGGAGTCCTACAATGAGCAGTTCTTC,CASSFQESYNEQFF
once,TRBJ1-2,TRBV5-4,TRBD1,TGTGCCAGCAGCCCCCGTGGACAGGGGTCGGATGGCTACACCTTC,CASSPRGQGSDGYTF
-,TRBJ2-4,TRBV12-5,-,TGTGCTAGTGGTTTGGTACGGGGAACAGGGCTCGGTGAGCAGTACTTC,CASGLVRGTGLGEQYF
few,TRBJ1-1,TRBV12-3/TRBV12-4,-,TGTGCCAGCAGTTCGGGACGGAACACTGAAGCTTTCTTT,CASSSGRNTEAFF
few,TRBJ1-2,TRBV4-2,TRBD1,TGTGCCAGCAGCCCAAGGGACAGCAATGGCTACACCTTC,CASSPRDSNGYTF
-,TRBJ2-5,TRBV12-3/TRBV12-4,TRBD2,TGTGCCAGCAGTATGGGGGGGGAAGAGACCCAGTACTTC,CASSMGGEETQYF
-,TRBJ1-2,TRBV5-1,-,TGCGCCAGCAGCGTAGAACCCCTCTATGGCTACACCTTC,CASSVEPLYGYTF
few,TRBJ2-5,TRBV6-2/TRBV6-3,TRBD1,TGTGCCAGCAGTTACCCGACGACAGGGGGCTTGGGAGAGACCCAGTACTTC,CASSYPTTGGLGETQYF